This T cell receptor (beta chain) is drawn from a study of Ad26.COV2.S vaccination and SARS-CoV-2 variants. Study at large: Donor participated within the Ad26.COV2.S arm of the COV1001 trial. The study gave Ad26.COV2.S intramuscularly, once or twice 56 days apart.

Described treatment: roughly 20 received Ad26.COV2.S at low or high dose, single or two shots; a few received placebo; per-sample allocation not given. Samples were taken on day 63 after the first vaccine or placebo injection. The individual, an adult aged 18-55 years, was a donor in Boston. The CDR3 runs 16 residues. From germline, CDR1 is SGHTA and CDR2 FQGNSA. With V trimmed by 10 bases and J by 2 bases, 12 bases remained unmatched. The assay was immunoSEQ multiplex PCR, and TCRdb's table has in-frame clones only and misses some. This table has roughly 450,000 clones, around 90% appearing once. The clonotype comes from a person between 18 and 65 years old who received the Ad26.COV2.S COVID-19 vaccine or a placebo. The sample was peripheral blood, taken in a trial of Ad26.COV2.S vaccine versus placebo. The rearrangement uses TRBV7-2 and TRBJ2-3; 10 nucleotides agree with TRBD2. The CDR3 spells CAIRTGSGGITDTQYF. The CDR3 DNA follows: TGTGCCATCAGGACTGGTAGCGGGGGGATCACAGATACGCAGTATTTT. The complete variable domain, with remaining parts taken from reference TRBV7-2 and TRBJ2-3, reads GAGVSQSPSNKVTEKGKDVELRCDPISGHTALYWYRQSLGQGLEFLIYFQGNSAPDKSGLPSDRFSAERTGGSVSTLTIQRTQQEDSAVYLCAIRTGSGGITDTQYFGPGTRLTVL.